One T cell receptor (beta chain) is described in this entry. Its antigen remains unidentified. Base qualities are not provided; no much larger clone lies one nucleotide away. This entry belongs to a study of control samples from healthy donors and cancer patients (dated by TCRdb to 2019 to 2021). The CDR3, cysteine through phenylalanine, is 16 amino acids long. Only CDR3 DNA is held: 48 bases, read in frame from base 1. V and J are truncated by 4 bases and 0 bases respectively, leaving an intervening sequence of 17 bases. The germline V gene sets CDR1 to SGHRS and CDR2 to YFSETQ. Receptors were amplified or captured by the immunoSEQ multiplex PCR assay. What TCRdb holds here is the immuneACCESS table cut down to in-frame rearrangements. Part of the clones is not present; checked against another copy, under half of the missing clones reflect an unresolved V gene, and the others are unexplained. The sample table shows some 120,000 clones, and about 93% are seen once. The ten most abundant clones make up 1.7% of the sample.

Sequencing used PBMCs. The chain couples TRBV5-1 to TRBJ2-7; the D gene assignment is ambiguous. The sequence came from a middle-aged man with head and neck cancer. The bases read TGCGCCAGCAGCCCCAGACCCTCCAGTGCCTCCTACGAGCAGTACTTC. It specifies CASSPRPSSASYEQYF.